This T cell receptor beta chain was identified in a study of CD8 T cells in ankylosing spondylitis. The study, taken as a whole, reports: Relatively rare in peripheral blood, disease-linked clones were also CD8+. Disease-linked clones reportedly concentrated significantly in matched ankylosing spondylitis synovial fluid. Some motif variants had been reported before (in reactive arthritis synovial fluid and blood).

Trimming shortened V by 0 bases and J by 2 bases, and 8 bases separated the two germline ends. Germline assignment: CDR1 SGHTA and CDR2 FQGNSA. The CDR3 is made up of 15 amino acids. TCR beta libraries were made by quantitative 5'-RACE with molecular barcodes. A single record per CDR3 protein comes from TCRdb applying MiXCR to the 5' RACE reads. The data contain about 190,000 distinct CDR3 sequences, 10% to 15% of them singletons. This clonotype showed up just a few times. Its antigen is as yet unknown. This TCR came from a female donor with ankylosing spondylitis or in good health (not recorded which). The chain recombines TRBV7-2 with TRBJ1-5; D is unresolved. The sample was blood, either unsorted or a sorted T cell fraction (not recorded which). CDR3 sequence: CASSLAVAGNQPQHF. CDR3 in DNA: TGTGCCAGCAGCTTAGCCGTGGCCGGCAATCAGCCCCAGCATTTT.